This TCR beta chain was sequenced in a study of cytomegalovirus exposure and HLA in healthy donors. Across the whole study: About 85 million unique TCRs from HLA-typed donors were held in an early release of data.

It was with 60 Vbeta and 13 Jbeta primers that the PCR ran. Repertoires were generated with immunoSEQ multiplex PCR, while TCRdb's copy carries only in-frame clones and drops some. The top ten hold more than 0.55% of the sample, which has 170,000 or so clones, around 79% seen once. Study-wide points: Later, TCR association rates were found to vary by HLA locus, highest for DRB1 and lowest for HLA-C. The authors later found most CMV-associated TCR beta chains appeared HLA-restricted. Segments of the TCR beta V type were, in most cases, productive about 87% or about 30% of the time in an earlier analysis.

In regard to this clone: Its cognate antigen is unknown.

Sequencing input: PBMCs. The TCR originated in a woman in her thirties or forties in good health and CMV-seronegative.

CDR3 region: CASRLRGAGITDTQYF. DNA of the CDR3: TGTGCCAGCAGGCTTCGGGGGGCGGGGATCACAGATACGCAGTATTTT. The chain has TRBV5-5 and TRBJ2-3; D is possibly TRBD2 (7 bases). This CDR3 has 16 amino acids. Per the germline V gene, CDR1 is SGHKS and CDR2 is YYEKEE (reference sequence). V was trimmed by 5 bases and J by 2 bases, leaving 18 bases between them.